The 27 T cell receptor beta chains reported below all come from one sample, sequenced in a study of blood T cells in healthy people across ages. Primers used in a second PCR of roughly 6 to 12 cycles were a sample-barcoded 5' primer and a J-beta primer mix. TCRdb passed the 5' RACE reads through MiXCR, listing each CDR3 protein once. The sample includes roughly 900,000 distinct CDR3 sequences, around 48% of them seen just once. Sequencing input: blood. These receptor sequences come from a man younger than 40 in good health.

In regard to this clonotype: A much bigger clone sits one base away, suggesting this may be a read error. The chain has TRBV6-5 and TRBJ2-7; possible D gene TRBD2, 6 bases. The CDR3 runs 15 residues. Germline V gene sequence: CDR1 MNHEY, CDR2 SVGAGI. Trimming stripped 5 bases from V and 7 bases from J, with 21 bases between. The CDR3 loop is CASSGTGLLNYEQYF. The CDR3 DNA reads as TGTGCCAGCAGTGGGACTGGTCTATTAAACTATGAGCAGTACTTC.

The chain is built from TRBV25-1 and TRBJ2-1, with D maybe TRBD2 (6 bases). CDR1 and CDR2 from the germline V gene are MGHDK and SYGVNS. CDR3 length: 14 amino acids. V lost 11 bases to trimming and J lost 6 bases, with 20 bases between them. This CDR3 reads CAGGGDDILNEQFF. CDR3 DNA: TGTGCCGGCGGAGGGGACGACATCCTCAATGAGCAGTTCTTC.

V is TRBV20-1 and J is TRBJ2-2; 9 bases are a match to TRBD2. The trim removed 3 bases at V and 1 base at J, leaving 9 bases unmatched. The CDR3 sequence is 17 residues long. Germline lookup yields CDR1 DFQATT and CDR2 SNEGSKA (reference sequence). The CDR3 DNA reads TGCAGTGCTAGTGGGTTCGCGACTAGCGGGAACACCGGGGAGCTGTTTTTT. Amino acids: CSASGFATSGNTGELFF.

This chain uses TRBV11-3 with TRBJ2-4; 7 nucleotides match TRBD1. The CDR3 is 15 residues long. Germline-derived CDR1 and CDR2 are SGHNT and YENEEA. V trimming: 8 bases; J trimming: 5 bases; junction bases outside the gene matches: 12. The DNA of the CDR3 is TGTGCCAGCGCCCCACGGGGACAGACCCAAAACATTCAGTACTTC. Translating it yields CASAPRGQTQNIQYF.

The chain links TRBV29-1 to TRBJ2-1; either TRBD1 or TRBD2 may supply D (6 bases each). Deletions cut 0 bases from V and 15 bases from J, with 15 bases between. Germline assignment: CDR1 SQVTM and CDR2 ANQGSEA. This CDR3 contains 12 residues. The CDR3 DNA follows: TGCAGCGTTGAAGATCAGGAGGGACAACTGTTCTTC. It is translated as CSVEDQEGQLFF.

This clonotype was picked up a small number of times. J is TRBJ2-7 and V is TRBV12-3 or TRBV12-4, with D perhaps assigned TRBD1 or TRBD2 (5 bases each). This CDR3 has 15 residues. Trimming cost V 1 base and J 7 bases, with 17 bases left between them. The CDR3 spells CASSLGDLEDNEQYF. As DNA, the CDR3 is TGTGCCAGCAGTTTAGGGGACCTTGAAGACAATGAGCAGTACTTC.

This clonotype was seen a handful of times. This rearrangement joins TRBV6-1 to TRBJ2-5; D gene uncertain. The germline V and J ends were trimmed by 2 bases and 5 bases, with 15 bases remaining between them. Germline V gene lookup returns CDR1 MNHNS and CDR2 SASEGT. The CDR3 totals 15 residues. In DNA form, the CDR3 reads TGTGCCAGCAGTGAAAAGAACGCCCCGAGGGAGACCCAGTACTTC. It yields the protein CASSEKNAPRETQYF.

This clonotype was seen only a few times. The chain recombines TRBV4-1 with TRBJ2-1, with a weak D call TRBD2 (6 bases). Germline CDR1 and CDR2: MGHRA and YSYEKL. V gave up 2 bases and J gave up 8 bases, with 7 bases separating them. The CDR3 totals 12 residues. The CDR3 DNA follows: TGCGCCAGCAGCCAACCGGGGGATGAGCAGTTCTTC. This encodes CASSQPGDEQFF.

A note on this clonotype: The junction departs from the called germline gene at one end, perhaps through a read error. The CDR3 bases are TGTGCCTGCAGTTTAGCGGCGGGGGTCACAGATACGCAGTATTTT. This sequence encodes CACSLAAGVTDTQYF. The chain combines TRBV12-3 or TRBV12-4 with TRBJ2-3; 7 nucleotides align to TRBD2. CDR3 size: 15 residues.

In this sample, this clonotype turned up a few times. The V gene is TRBV3-1, the J gene TRBJ1-1; a possible D gene is TRBD1 (6 bases). The V and J ends lost 1 base and 5 bases respectively, with 11 bases between them. The CDR3 consists of 14 residues. Germline V CDR1 and CDR2: LGHDT, YNNKEL (reference sequence). CDR3 amino acids: CASSQAGVGTEAFF. The CDR3 region has the DNA TGTGCCAGCAGCCAAGCAGGGGTAGGAACTGAAGCTTTCTTT.

V usage is TRBV7-2 and J usage is TRBJ1-4, with no clear D. The V end was cut by 5 bases, the J end by 4 bases, with 11 bases between. Per the germline V gene, CDR1 is SGHTA and CDR2 is FQGNSA. The CDR3 totals 14 residues. The CDR3 DNA sequence: TGTGCCAGCAGCGTTGACGGAAATAATGAAAAACTGTTTTTT. It encodes CASSVDGNNEKLFF.

The chain has TRBV7-2 and TRBJ1-1; D is uncertain. CDR1 and CDR2 (germline): SGHTA, FQGNSA. Deletions cut 5 bases from V and 5 bases from J, with 12 bases between. The CDR3 has 13 residues. CDR3 in amino acids: CASSPPPKTEAFF. In DNA, the CDR3 is TGTGCCAGCAGCCCCCCACCGAAGACTGAAGCTTTCTTT. Drawing the rest from reference TRBV7-2 and TRBJ1-1, the complete variable domain is GAGVSQSPSNKVTEKGKDVELRCDPISGHTALYWYRQSLGQGLEFLIYFQGNSAPDKSGLPSDRFSAERTGGSVSTLTIQRTQQEDSAVYLCASSPPPKTEAFFGQGTRLTVV.

This clonotype was seen a few times. V gene TRBV7-2 combines with J gene TRBJ2-7; the D gene could be TRBD1 or TRBD2 (5 bases each). The CDR3 loop spans 14 amino acids. From germline, CDR1 is SGHTA and CDR2 FQGNSA. Trimming took 2 bases from V and 7 from J, leaving 15 bases between them. Here the CDR3 reads CASSLLRQGEEQYF. The CDR3 DNA is TGTGCCAGCAGCTTATTAAGGCAGGGAGAGGAGCAGTACTTC.

The rearrangement uses TRBV20-1 and TRBJ2-5; D is perhaps TRBD1 (5 bases). V gave up 8 bases and J gave up 2 bases, with 15 bases separating them. Germline values: CDR1 DFQATT, CDR2 SNEGSKA (reference sequence). CDR3 length: 13 amino acids. The CDR3 region is CSLNRDSQETQYF. The CDR3 DNA reads as TGCAGTTTAAATCGCGACAGTCAAGAGACCCAGTACTTC.

This clonotype appeared a single time. The gene calls are TRBV6-5 and TRBJ1-5; perhaps TRBD1 as D (6 bases). The CDR3 length is 14 residues. The germline gives CDR1 MNHEY, CDR2 SVGAGI. V lost 6 bases and J 3 bases, leaving 12 bases between the germline ends. CDR3 coding DNA: TGTGCCAGCAGAGACTCAGGGGACAATCAGCCCCAGCATTTT. Translation gives CASRDSGDNQPQHF.

The rearrangement uses TRBV3-1 and TRBJ1-1; no definite D call. The CDR3 is made up of 12 amino acids. Trimming left V 8 bases short and J 0 bases short, with 7 bases between. Germline V gives CDR1 LGHDT, CDR2 YNNKEL (reference sequence). The CDR3, as DNA: TGTGCCAGCGGGCAGATGAACACTGAAGCTTTCTTT. Residues: CASGQMNTEAFF.

This clonotype was seen more than once but under ten times. The rearrangement joins TRBV6-1 to TRBJ1-4; D gene uncertain. CDR1 and CDR2 (germline): MNHNS, SASEGT. The CDR3 totals 13 residues. Trimming took off 3 bases at V and 8 bases at J, with 10 bases between the two ends. This CDR3 reads CASSDRRREKLFF. The CDR3 DNA reads TGTGCCAGCAGTGACAGGCGACGAGAAAAACTGTTTTTT.

This clonotype was seen many times. The V call is TRBV4-1, the J call TRBJ2-3; 7 positions agree with TRBD2. The J segment lost 3 bases and the V segment lost 0 bases, leaving 6 bases of the junction unmatched. The germline V gene encodes CDR1 MGHRA and CDR2 YSYEKL. The length of the CDR3 is 16 residues. The CDR3 nucleotides are TGCGCCAGCAGCCAAGAAGCCCCCGGGGGGACAGATACGCAGTATTTT. Translating it yields CASSQEAPGGTDTQYF.

The chain recombines TRBV3-1 with TRBJ2-5, with D tentatively TRBD1 (6 bases). The closer fit of TRBJ2-4 to the DNA end suggests the J call may be wrong. Germline V gene lookup returns CDR1 LGHDT and CDR2 YNNKEL (reference sequence). The CDR3 sequence is 15 residues long. In nucleotides, the CDR3 is TGTGCCAGCAGCCTCCGACAGGCAGGCAAAAACATTCAGTACTTC. Protein: CASSLRQAGKNIQYF.

The chain joins TRBV5-6 to TRBJ2-5, with D perhaps matching TRBD2 (5 bases). This CDR3 comprises 14 residues. CDR1 is SGHDT and CDR2 is YYEEEE in the germline V gene. The V gene lost 5 bases and the J gene lost 5 bases, with 16 bases spanning the gap. CDR3 residues: CASSGELDWETQYF. The CDR3 DNA follows: TGTGCCAGCAGTGGGGAGTTAGATTGGGAGACCCAGTACTTC.

The chain couples TRBV6-1 to TRBJ2-5; 7 nucleotides agree with TRBD1. The CDR3 runs 15 residues. Germline V lookup: CDR1 MNHNS, CDR2 SASEGT. Trimming removed 6 bases from V and 0 bases from J; junction bases left unmatched: 7. The CDR3 sequence: CASSRGMGYQETQYF. In DNA, the CDR3 is TGTGCCAGCAGCAGGGGGATGGGGTACCAAGAGACCCAGTACTTC.

This clonotype was seen a few times. The chain has TRBV5-6 and TRBJ2-7; 9 positions agree with TRBD2. J lost 1 base, V lost 2 bases, and 10 bases had no gene match. The length of the CDR3 is 17 residues. The germline V gene encodes CDR1 SGHDT and CDR2 YYEEEE. The CDR3 sequence is CASSFGTSPVGSYEQYF. The CDR3 nucleotides are TGTGCCAGCAGCTTCGGGACTAGCCCTGTGGGTTCCTACGAGCAGTACTTC.

In this sample, this clonotype turned up a few times. The J gene is TRBJ2-1, the V gene TRBV4-2, with 9 nucleotides matching TRBD2. In germline, CDR1 is LGHNA, CDR2 YNFKEQ. This CDR3 contains 15 residues. After removal of 4 bases from V and 10 bases from J, the junction contained 11 bases not matched to a gene. The CDR3 region has the DNA TGTGCCAGCAGCCTGGGACTAGCCGACTCGGGGGAGCAGTTCTTC. It translates to CASSLGLADSGEQFF.

The rearrangement links TRBV27 to TRBJ1-3; D not certain. CDR1 is MNHEY and CDR2 is SMNVEV in the germline V gene (reference sequence). This CDR3 region has 13 residues. Trimming left V 5 bases short and J 4 bases short, with 9 bases between. CDR3 in amino acids: CASSIAGGNTIYF. The CDR3 DNA follows: TGTGCCAGCAGTATAGCAGGCGGAAACACCATATATTTT.

This clonotype was observed a few times. This chain uses TRBV6-5 with TRBJ2-1; a weak D match, TRBD1 (5 bases). This CDR3 region has 13 residues. Germline V gene sequence: CDR1 MNHEY, CDR2 SVGAGI. Trimming removed 5 bases at V and 7 bases at J, with 12 bases between. The CDR3 sequence: CASSVVQDNEQFF. Here the CDR3 DNA reads TGTGCCAGCAGTGTCGTACAGGATAATGAGCAGTTCTTC.

Only a few counts were recorded for this clonotype. This sequence joins TRBV2 and TRBJ2-4; weak D call: TRBD1 (5 bases). Per the germline V gene, CDR1 is SNHLY and CDR2 is FYNNEI. Trimming took off 6 bases at V and 13 bases at J, with 13 bases between the two ends. The CDR3 length is 11 residues. CDR3 protein: CASRGPSGQYF. Written as DNA, the CDR3 is TGTGCCAGCAGGGGTCCCTCAGGGCAGTACTTC.

This rearrangement joins TRBV29-1 to TRBJ1-2; D is unclear. Germline V CDR1 and CDR2: SQVTM, ANQGSEA. V gave up 1 base and J gave up 4 bases, with 10 bases separating them. The CDR3 has 13 residues. In nucleotides, the CDR3 is TGCAGCGTTGAAGGGGCAGTGCCCTATGGCTACACCTTC. Amino acids: CSVEGAVPYGYTF.